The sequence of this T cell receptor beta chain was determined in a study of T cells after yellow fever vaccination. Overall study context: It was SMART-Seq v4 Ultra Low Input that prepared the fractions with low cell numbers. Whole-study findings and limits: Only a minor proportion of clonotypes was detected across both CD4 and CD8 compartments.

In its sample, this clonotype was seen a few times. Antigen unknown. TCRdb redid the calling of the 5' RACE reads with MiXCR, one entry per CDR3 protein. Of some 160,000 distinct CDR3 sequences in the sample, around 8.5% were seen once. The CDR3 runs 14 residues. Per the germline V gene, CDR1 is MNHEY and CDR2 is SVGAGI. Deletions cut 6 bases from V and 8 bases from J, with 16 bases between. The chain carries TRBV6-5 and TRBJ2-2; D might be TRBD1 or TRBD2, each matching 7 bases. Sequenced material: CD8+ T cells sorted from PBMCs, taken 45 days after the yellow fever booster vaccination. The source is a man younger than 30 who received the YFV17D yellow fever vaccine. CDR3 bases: TGTGCCAGCAGCAGACAGGGAGGGAAGGGGGAGCTGTTTTTT. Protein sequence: CASSRQGGKGELFF.